This paragraph covers one T cell receptor beta chain sequence. Its antigen remains unknown. Germline V CDR1 and CDR2: SQVTM, ANQGSEA. This CDR3 spans 13 amino acids. Trimming cost V 7 bases and J 1 base, with 10 bases left between them. This sample is drawn from a study of blood T cells in healthy people across ages. With a J-beta primer mix and a sample-barcoded 5' primer, a second PCR ran roughly 6 to 11 cycles. Every individual sample yielded 3 million or more paired-end reads (each containing CDR3). TCRdb reprocessed the 5' RACE reads with MiXCR, giving one entry per CDR3 protein. This table has over 1,500,000 distinct CDR3 sequences, about two fifths appearing once. Study-wide findings and caveats: Naive T cell percentage strongly correlated with TCR beta diversity. Among long-lived donors, naive CD4+ cells were more numerous and diversity higher than in aged donors.

This TCR was sampled from a human donor in good health. The sample was blood. The chain is built from TRBV29-1 and TRBJ2-2; tentative D call: TRBD1 (6 bases). CDR3 amino acids: CSAGQWNTGELFF. CDR3 DNA sequence: TGCAGCGCCGGACAGTGGAACACCGGGGAGCTGTTTTTT.